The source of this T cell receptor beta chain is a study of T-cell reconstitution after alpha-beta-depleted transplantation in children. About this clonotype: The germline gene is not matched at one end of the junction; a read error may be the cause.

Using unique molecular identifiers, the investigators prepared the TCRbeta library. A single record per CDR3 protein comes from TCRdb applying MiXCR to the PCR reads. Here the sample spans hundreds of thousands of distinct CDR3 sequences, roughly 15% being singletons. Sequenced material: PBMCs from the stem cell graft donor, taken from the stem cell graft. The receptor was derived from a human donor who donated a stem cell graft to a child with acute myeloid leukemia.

CDR3: CASSTTDMSGKTIYF. The CDR3 DNA sequence: TGTGCCAGCAGCACTACCGACATGTCTGGAAAGACCATATATTTT. The rearrangement links TRBV9 to TRBJ1-3; D unclear. The CDR3 loop spans 15 amino acids. CDR1 is SGDLS, CDR2 YYNGEE, per germline.